A selection of T cell receptor beta chains follows, all from one sample in a study of shared clonotypes between healthy human individuals. Clones were sequenced by immunoSEQ multiplex PCR, and TCRdb holds only the in-frame ones, with some missing. Here the sample spans about 2.2 million clones, around 93% being singletons. The sequencing input was naive CD8+ T cells from PBMCs. The receptors were gathered from a man between 18 and 29 years old in good health. Some clones in this sample may be carry-over from other donors' samples. Each CDR3 is given without its conserved first and last residue. Rows may omit the clone size; those that give it use once, few, many or a size class.

TRBV27 - 11 ASRTDGYTEAF
TRBV7-9 once 11 ASSPPLGPEQY
TRBV4-2 - 14 ASSQVSLADSYEQY
TRBV14 - 13 ASSQDWGGSYGYT
TRBV15 - 11 ATSRGTAEKLF
TRBV25-1 once 12 ASSADRFPYEQY
TRBV13 - 9 ASSYNYEQY
TRBV19 once 14 ASSIIKGQGLYEQY
TRBV7-8 - 13 ASSPGLAGGNTQY
TRBV9 - 10 ASSNPDPEQF
TRBV10-2 - 16 ASRGGLAGETYTDTQY
TRBV7-9 - 13 ASSLARGSVNEQF
TRBV7-8 - 13 ASSLGGRAADTQY
TRBV7-9 - 12 ASSPGLAVDEQY
TRBV30 once 11 AWRWTANTEAF
TRBV28 - 10 ASRTTGPQAF
TRBV7-9 - 12 ASSLGGALAEAF
TRBV29-1 - 12 SVPRDPGINEQF
TRBV28 - 13 ASRGRGFINQPQH
TRBV20-1 few 9 SAPVRGEQY
TRBV10-1 - 17 ASRESDRVLKVPNYGYT
TRBV7-8 - 12 ASSHSGGVDIQY
TRBV15 - 15 ATSTLGTSGVYNEQF
TRBV7-6 - 12 ASSWGQRNTEAF
TRBV20-1 - 9 SASSNYEQY
TRBV6-1 - 9 ASSLYNEQF
TRBV15 - 12 ATSRPDRVREQF
TRBV11-2 - 13 ASSLNLHPGHEQF
TRBV5-1 - 12 ASSALQGDGELF
TRBV5-8 - 13 ASSLRAIEVYGYT
TRBV6-1 - 10 ASSELGREQF
TRBV10-3 - 14 AISESARSKPHEQY
TRBV4-1 - 12 ASSQDSSNYGYT
TRBV28 once 14 ASSSVRESSYNEQF
TRBV5-4 - 13 ASRTRDRAYNEQF
TRBV10-3 - 14 AIRDWREGRTGELF
TRBV5-6 - 13 ASSLGVTPNYGYT
TRBV7-3 - 12 ASSPAGMNTEAF
TRBV5-1 - 12 ASSLGRGASEQY
TRBV16 - 13 ASSLLGGTGEKLF